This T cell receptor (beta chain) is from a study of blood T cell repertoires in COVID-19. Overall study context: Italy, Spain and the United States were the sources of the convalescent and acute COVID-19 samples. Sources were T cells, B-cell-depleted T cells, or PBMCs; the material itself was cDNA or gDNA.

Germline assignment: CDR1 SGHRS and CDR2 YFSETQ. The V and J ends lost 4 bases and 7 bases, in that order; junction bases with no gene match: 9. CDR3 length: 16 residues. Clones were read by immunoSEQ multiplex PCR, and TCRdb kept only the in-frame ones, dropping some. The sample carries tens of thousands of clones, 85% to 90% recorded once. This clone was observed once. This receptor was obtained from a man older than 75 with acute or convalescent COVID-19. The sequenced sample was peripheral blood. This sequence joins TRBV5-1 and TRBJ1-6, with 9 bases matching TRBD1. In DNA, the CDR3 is TGCGCCAGCAGCACCGGGACAGGGTTTGGGAATTCACCCCTCCACTTT. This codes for CASSTGTGFGNSPLHF.